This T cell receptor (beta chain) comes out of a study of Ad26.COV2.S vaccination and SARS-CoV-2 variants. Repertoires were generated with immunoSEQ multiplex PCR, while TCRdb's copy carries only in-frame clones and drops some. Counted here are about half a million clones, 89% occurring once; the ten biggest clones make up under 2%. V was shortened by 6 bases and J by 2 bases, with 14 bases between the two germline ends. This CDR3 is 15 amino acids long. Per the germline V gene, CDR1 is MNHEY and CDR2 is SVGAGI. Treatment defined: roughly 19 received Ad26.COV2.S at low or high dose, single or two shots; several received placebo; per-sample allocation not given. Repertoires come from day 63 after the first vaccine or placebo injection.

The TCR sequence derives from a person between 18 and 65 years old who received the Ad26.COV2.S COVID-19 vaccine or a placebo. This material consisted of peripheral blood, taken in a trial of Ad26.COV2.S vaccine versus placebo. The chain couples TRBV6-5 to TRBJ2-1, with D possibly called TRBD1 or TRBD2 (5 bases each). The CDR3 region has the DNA TGTGCCAGCAGCGATGGGACCCATACCTACAATGAGCAGTTCTTC. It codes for CASSDGTHTYNEQFF.